These T cell receptor beta chains were read from a single sample in a study of T cells in Graves' hyperthyroidism and ophthalmopathy. TCRdb independently ran MiXCR on the multiplex PCR reads; one entry per CDR3 protein. The sample carries fewer than 850,000 distinct CDR3 sequences, 17% recorded once. The sequencing input was blood. Receptors were obtained from a middle-aged man with Graves' hyperthyroidism. CDR3s include the opening cysteine and the closing phenylalanine or tryptophan. D genes are given only for firm matches. Size values are once, few and many counts, or a class for expanded clones, and some rows have none.

>TRBJ1-2|TRBV28|NA|many
TGTGCCAGCAGGGATGGGGGCTACACCTTC
CASRDGGYTF
>TRBJ1-1|TRBV7-2|NA|many
TGTGCCAGCAGCCCAGACCCTAACACTGAAGCTTTCTTT
CASSPDPNTEAFF
>TRBJ2-7|TRBV7-2|NA|many
TGTGCCAGCAGCTTTGACAGGACTTCTCGGGCGTACTTC
CASSFDRTSRAYF
>TRBJ2-1|TRBV18|NA|NA
TGTGCCAGCTCACTACGACGGGGTTTCGAGGAGGAGCAGTTCTTC
CASSLRRGFEEEQFF
>TRBJ2-5|TRBV30|NA|many
TGTGCCTGGAGTGGGTCAGGAATGAGGGAGACCCAGTACTTC
CAWSGSGMRETQYF
>TRBJ1-4|TRBV28|NA|NA
TGTGCCAGCAGTTTGACTCAGAATGAAAAACTGTTTTTT
CASSLTQNEKLFF
>TRBJ2-2|TRBV24-1|NA|many
TGTGCCACCAGTGTCCACAACACCGGGGAGCTGTTTTTT
CATSVHNTGELFF
>TRBJ2-1|TRBV5-1|NA|few
TGCGCCAGCAGCTCGGGGTTCTGGGGGAACAATGAGCAGTTCTTC
CASSSGFWGNNEQFF
>TRBJ1-2|TRBV30|NA|many
TGTGCCTGGAGGACAGCCAGTCATTATGGCTACACCTTC
CAWRTASHYGYTF
>TRBJ2-5|TRBV11-3|TRBD2|NA
TGTGCCAGCAGCTTAGTTATAAGCGGGAGGGCACTAGACCAAGAGACCCAGTACTTC
CASSLVISGRALDQETQYF
>TRBJ2-7|TRBV6-2/TRBV6-3|TRBD2|many
TGTGCCAGCACCCGGACTAGCGGCGAGCAGTACTTC
CASTRTSGEQYF
>TRBJ2-6|TRBV19|TRBD2|NA
TGTGCCAGTAGTATAGTTTGGCTAGCGGGAGCAGCTGGGGCCAACGTCCTGACTTTC
CASSIVWLAGAAGANVLTF
>TRBJ2-3|TRBV28|NA|many
TGTGCCAGCAGTTTATTCATGGGACAACCTAGGGGAGATACGCAGTATTTT
CASSLFMGQPRGDTQYF
>TRBJ2-2|TRBV2|NA|many
TGTGCCAGCAGTGACGGTGGAGGGCTAACCGGGGAGCTGTTTTTT
CASSDGGGLTGELFF
>TRBJ1-6|TRBV3-1|NA|NA
TGTGCCAGCAGCCCTCGGCGGGGGGTGAATTCACCCCTCCACTTT
CASSPRRGVNSPLHF
>TRBJ2-7|TRBV12-3/TRBV12-4|TRBD1|NA
TGTGCCAGCAGTCTCCGGGACAGGCCACTCTACGAGCAGTACTTC
CASSLRDRPLYEQYF
>TRBJ1-5|TRBV4-3|NA|few
TGCGCCAGCAGCCAAGAACACAATAGCAATCAGCCCCAGCATTTT
CASSQEHNSNQPQHF
>TRBJ2-3|TRBV5-1|TRBD2|few
TGCGCCAGCAGCTTGGGGCTAGCGGGAGAGAGGGATACGCAGTATTTT
CASSLGLAGERDTQYF
>TRBJ2-5|TRBV12-3/TRBV12-4|TRBD1|NA
TGTGCCAGCAGTTTAGGACAGGGCCGGGAAGAGACCCAGTACTTC
CASSLGQGREETQYF
>TRBJ2-3|TRBV7-9|TRBD2|many
TGTGCCAGCAGCCCATGGACTAGCGCAGATACGCAGTATTTT
CASSPWTSADTQYF
>TRBJ2-5|TRBV29-1|TRBD1|few
TGCAGCGGGGCCGGGACAGGGACGGAGGAGACCCAGTACTTC
CSGAGTGTEETQYF
>TRBJ2-1|TRBV7-8|NA|few
TGTGCCAGCAGTCCGGTGGAAACAATGGAGCAGTTCTTC
CASSPVETMEQFF
>TRBJ2-7|TRBV4-1|NA|few
TGCGCCAGCAGCCCTATCTCCGGGAGATCGCGCGAGCAGTACTTC
CASSPISGRSREQYF
>TRBJ2-1|TRBV20-1|NA|many
TGCAGTGCTAGAGATCAGGTCAATGAGCAGTTCTTC
CSARDQVNEQFF
>TRBJ2-1|TRBV6-1|TRBD2|few
TGTGCCAGCAGACTTAGCGGGAGGGCCTGGGAACAGTTCTTC
CASRLSGRAWEQFF
>TRBJ2-7|TRBV30|NA|NA
TGTGCCTGGAGCCGGGACCTCTCCTACGAGCAGAACTTC
CAWSRDLSYEQNF
>TRBJ1-2|TRBV27|NA|many
TGTGCCAGCAGTTCCCACAGGCTCTATGGCTACACCTTC
CASSSHRLYGYTF
>TRBJ2-1|TRBV19|TRBD2|few
TGTGCCAGTAGTAGGGGACTAGCGGGTCACGAGCAGTTCTTC
CASSRGLAGHEQFF
>TRBJ2-5|TRBV5-1|TRBD1|many
TGCGCCAGCAGAACCGGGACAGGGGGCGGACAGACCCAGTACTTC
CASRTGTGGGQTQYF
>TRBJ2-1|TRBV9|TRBD2|NA
TGTGCCAGCAGCGGGGGGACTAGCGGGAGGCCCGAGCAGTTCTTC
CASSGGTSGRPEQFF
>TRBJ2-1|TRBV6-1|NA|NA
TGTGCCAGCAGTGAATGGGAGACGAGCTCCTACAATGAGCAGTTCTTC
CASSEWETSSYNEQFF
>TRBJ1-5|TRBV2|NA|many
TGTGCCAGCAGTGTTGGATCCCCTAGACAGCCCCAGCATTTT
CASSVGSPRQPQHF
>TRBJ1-1|TRBV5-1|NA|many
TGCGCCAGCAGCTGGGACTTGAACACTGAAGCTTTCTTT
CASSWDLNTEAFF
>TRBJ2-2|TRBV3-1|NA|few
TGTGCCAGCAGCCAAGAAGGCAGCACCGGGGAGCTGTTTTTT
CASSQEGSTGELFF
>TRBJ1-1|TRBV15|NA|NA
TGTGCCACCAGCAGAGAGGGGTTCAACACTGAAGCTTTCTTT
CATSREGFNTEAFF
>TRBJ2-1|TRBV10-3|NA|NA
TGTGCCATCAGTGACCCGGGAAGGACTACCTACAATGAGCAGTTCTTC
CAISDPGRTTYNEQFF
>TRBJ2-6|TRBV24-1|NA|NA
TGTGCCACCTCTCGGGGCGGCTCTGGGGCCAACGTCCTGACTTTC
CATSRGGSGANVLTF
>TRBJ1-5|TRBV5-6|TRBD1|NA
TGTGCCAGCAGCTTGGTCGGACAGGGCCGCAATCAGCCCCAGCATTTT
CASSLVGQGRNQPQHF
>TRBJ2-1|TRBV7-6|TRBD2|many
TGTGCCAGCAGCTCTATTAGCGGGGGGTCCGCCGGGGAGCAGTTCTTC
CASSSISGGSAGEQFF
>TRBJ2-6|TRBV20-1|NA|NA
TGCAGTGCTTACAGGGCCTCTGGGGCCAACGTCCTGACTTTC
CSAYRASGANVLTF
>TRBJ2-2|TRBV2|NA|many
TGTGCCAGCAGTGAAGCCAGGGGGAACACCGGGGAGCTGTTTTTT
CASSEARGNTGELFF
>TRBJ2-7|TRBV6-1|TRBD1|few
TGTGCCAGCAGTCCCGGTATAGGGACAGGTTACTCCTACGAGCAGTACTTC
CASSPGIGTGYSYEQYF
>TRBJ2-4|TRBV3-1|TRBD1|NA
TGTGCCAGCAGCCAAGATATGGGACAGGGGAAAAACATTCAGTACTTC
CASSQDMGQGKNIQYF
>TRBJ2-7|TRBV12-3/TRBV12-4|TRBD1|many
TGTGCCAGCAGCCCCGGACAGGGGACACCCGAGCAGTACTTC
CASSPGQGTPEQYF
>TRBJ2-5|TRBV9|TRBD2|NA
TGTGCCAGCAGTGAGGGACTAGCGGGAGCCCGCAGTGAGACCCAGTACTTC
CASSEGLAGARSETQYF
>TRBJ2-1|TRBV20-1|TRBD2|NA
TGCAGTGCACTCACTAGCGGCGGAACTAGCTCCTACAATGAGCAGTTCTTC
CSALTSGGTSSYNEQFF
>TRBJ2-3|TRBV18|NA|many
TGTGCCAGCTCACCGCAGCAGGGCACAGATACGCAGTATTTT
CASSPQQGTDTQYF
>TRBJ2-1|TRBV30|NA|NA
TGTGCCTGGGGGCGGTACTACAATGAGCAGTTCTTC
CAWGRYYNEQFF
>TRBJ2-2|TRBV11-2|NA|many
TGTGCCAGCAGCTTATATCGAAGCAACACCGGGGAGCTGTTTTTT
CASSLYRSNTGELFF
>TRBJ2-5|TRBV24-1|NA|many
TGTGCCACCAGTGACAGGACAGCACAAGAGACCCAGTACTTC
CATSDRTAQETQYF
>TRBJ1-3|TRBV3-1|NA|NA
TGTGCCAGCAGCCTGAAGGACAGTTCTAGGGCTGGAAACACCATATATTTT
CASSLKDSSRAGNTIYF
>TRBJ2-5|TRBV29-1|NA|few
TGCAGCGTTGAGTACACTCGGGGGTTCCAAGAGACCCAGTACTTC
CSVEYTRGFQETQYF
>TRBJ1-5|TRBV5-5|NA|few
TGTGCCAGCAGCTTGGCGGTGGGGGGGCCTCATCAGCCCCAGCATTTT
CASSLAVGGPHQPQHF
>TRBJ2-5|TRBV20-1|NA|NA
TGCAGTGCCCCCTACCCTCCTAGAGGGGAGACCCAGTACTTC
CSAPYPPRGETQYF
>TRBJ2-4|TRBV25-1|NA|NA
TGTGCCAGCAGCAGACAGGACCCTGGCAAAAACATTCAGTACTTC
CASSRQDPGKNIQYF
>TRBJ2-7|TRBV3-1|NA|NA
TGTGCCAGCAGCCAAGTGGGGGGGGCGACGTACGAGCAGTACTTC
CASSQVGGATYEQYF
>TRBJ1-1|TRBV7-6|NA|NA
TGTGCCAGCAGCTCCGCGACAGGCCCTAACACTGAAGCTTTCTTT
CASSSATGPNTEAFF
>TRBJ1-2|TRBV27|NA|many
TGTGCCAGCAGTTCCCAGCGGGCTCATGGCTACACCTTC
CASSSQRAHGYTF
>TRBJ2-7|TRBV6-1|TRBD1|NA
TGTGCCAGCAAACTACCCCGGACAGGGTTACACGAGCAGTACTTC
CASKLPRTGLHEQYF
>TRBJ1-1|TRBV30|TRBD1|few
TGTGCCTGGGGGGGACAGTCCAACACTGAAGCTTTCTTT
CAWGGQSNTEAFF